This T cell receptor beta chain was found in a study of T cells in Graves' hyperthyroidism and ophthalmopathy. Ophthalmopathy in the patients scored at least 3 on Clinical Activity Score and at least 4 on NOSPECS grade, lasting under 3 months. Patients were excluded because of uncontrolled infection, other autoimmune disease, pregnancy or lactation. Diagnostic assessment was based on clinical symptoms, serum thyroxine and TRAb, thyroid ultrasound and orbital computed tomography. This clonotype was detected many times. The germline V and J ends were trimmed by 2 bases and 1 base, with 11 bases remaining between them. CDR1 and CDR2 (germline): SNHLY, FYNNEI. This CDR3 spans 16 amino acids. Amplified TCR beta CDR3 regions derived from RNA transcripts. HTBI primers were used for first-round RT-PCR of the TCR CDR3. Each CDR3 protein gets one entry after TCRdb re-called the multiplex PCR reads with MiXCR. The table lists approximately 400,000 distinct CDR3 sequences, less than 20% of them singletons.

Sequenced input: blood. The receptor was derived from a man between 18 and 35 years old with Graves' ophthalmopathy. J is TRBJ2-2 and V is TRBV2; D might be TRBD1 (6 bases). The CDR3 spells CASSEMAGENTGELFF. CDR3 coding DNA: TGTGCCAGCAGTGAAATGGCAGGGGAGAACACCGGGGAGCTGTTTTTT.